This T cell receptor beta chain derives from a study of blood T cell repertoires in COVID-19. Study information: Acute-phase and convalescent COVID-19 samples originated in the United States, Italy and Spain. In each case, the material was cDNA or gDNA derived from T cells, B-cell-depleted T cells, or PBMCs.

In the source study's methods: Counts of nucleated cells, estimated from reference gene primer amplification, were obtained. Sequenced by immunoSEQ multiplex PCR; TCRdb stores in-frame clones only, minus some. V and J calls plus clone size are reproduced from that table; the DNA served to infer D and trimming. The sample yields fewer than 300,000 clones, around 90% seen once. The CDR3 sequence is 15 residues long. Germline loops: CDR1 SNHLY, CDR2 FYNNEI. The V gene lost 6 bases and the J gene lost 3 bases, with 17 bases spanning the gap. The sequence came from a man aged 55-75 years who had recovered from COVID-19. The chain has TRBV2 and TRBJ1-1; D may be TRBD1 (6 bases). The sequenced sample was peripheral blood. The CDR3 DNA sequence: TGTGCCAGCAGGTATGCAGGGGAAGGGGACACTGAAGCTTTCTTT. Translating it yields CASRYAGEGDTEAFF.